This T cell receptor (beta chain) was profiled in a study of blood T cell repertoires in COVID-19. Across the study: Both acute and convalescent COVID-19 samples were obtained from the United States, Italy and Spain.

The V end was cut by 0 bases, the J end by 5 bases, with 7 bases between. This CDR3 is 13 amino acids long. CDR1 is MNHEY, CDR2 SVGAGI, per germline. Participant ages covered roughly 18 to 89 years across 20 to 25 US areas. Cohort 3 donors counted as recovered after two negative PCRs, clearance, or resolved symptoms. Original methodology: Reference gene primer amplification in the assay estimated nucleated cell counts. Method: immunoSEQ multiplex PCR; TCRdb's copy keeps in-frame clones and lacks some. V, J and clone size are taken as reported in that table, and D and trimming were inferred from the DNA itself. In the table there are about 250,000 clones, 80% to 90% of which are singletons.

Sequenced sample: PBMCs or T cells enriched from blood (not recorded which). The genes are TRBV6-5 and TRBJ1-1; D is uncertain. The sequence was collected from a man aged 40-49 years who had recovered from COVID-19. Written as DNA, the CDR3 is TGTGCCAGCAGTTACTCCACGGGGACTGAAGCTTTCTTT. It codes for CASSYSTGTEAFF.